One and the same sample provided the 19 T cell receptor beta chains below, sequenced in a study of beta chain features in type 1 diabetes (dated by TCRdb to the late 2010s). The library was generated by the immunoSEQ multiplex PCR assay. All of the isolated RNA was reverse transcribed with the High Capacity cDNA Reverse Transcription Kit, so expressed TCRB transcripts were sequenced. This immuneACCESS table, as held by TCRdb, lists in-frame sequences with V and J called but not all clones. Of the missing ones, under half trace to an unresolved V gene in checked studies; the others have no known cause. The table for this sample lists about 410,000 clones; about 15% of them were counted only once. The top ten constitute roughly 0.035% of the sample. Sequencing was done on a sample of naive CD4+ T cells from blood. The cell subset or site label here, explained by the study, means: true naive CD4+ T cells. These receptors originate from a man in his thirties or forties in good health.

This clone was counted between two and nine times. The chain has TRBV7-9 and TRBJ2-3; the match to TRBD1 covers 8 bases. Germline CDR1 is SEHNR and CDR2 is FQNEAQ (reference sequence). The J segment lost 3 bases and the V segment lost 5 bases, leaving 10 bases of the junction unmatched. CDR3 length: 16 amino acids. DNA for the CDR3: TGTGCCAGCAGCCCAATCAGGGGGCGGTCAACAGATACGCAGTATTTT. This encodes CASSPIRGRSTDTQYF.

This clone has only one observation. CDR3 coding DNA: TGTGCCAGCAGCTTAACCCAAACGGGGCTAGCGGTCACCGGGGAGCTGTTTTTT. Translation gives CASSLTQTGLAVTGELFF. The chain employs TRBV7-3 and TRBJ2-2; the match to TRBD2 covers 7 bases. This CDR3 comprises 18 residues. J was trimmed by 4 bases and V by 0 bases; bases with no gene match: 11. Germline-derived CDR1 and CDR2 are SGHTA and FQGTGA.

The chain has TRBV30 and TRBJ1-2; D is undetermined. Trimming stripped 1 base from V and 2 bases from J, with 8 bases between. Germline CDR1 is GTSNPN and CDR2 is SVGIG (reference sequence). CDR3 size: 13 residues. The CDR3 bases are TGTGCCTGGAGTGGCAGGAAAAACTATGGCTACACCTTC. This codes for CAWSGRKNYGYTF.

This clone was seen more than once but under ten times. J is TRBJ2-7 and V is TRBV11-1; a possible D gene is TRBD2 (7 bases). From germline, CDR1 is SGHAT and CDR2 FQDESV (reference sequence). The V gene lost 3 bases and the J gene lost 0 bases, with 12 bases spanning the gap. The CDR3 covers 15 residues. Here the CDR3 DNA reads TGTGCCAGCAGCTTCGGGGGGCTCAGCTCCTACGAGCAGTACGTC. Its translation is CASSFGGLSSYEQYV.

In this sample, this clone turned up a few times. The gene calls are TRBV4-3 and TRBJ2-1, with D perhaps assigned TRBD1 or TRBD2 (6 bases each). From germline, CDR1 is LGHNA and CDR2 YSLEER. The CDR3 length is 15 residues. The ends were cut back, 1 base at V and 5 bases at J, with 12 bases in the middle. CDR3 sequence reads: CASSQVWGADNEQFF. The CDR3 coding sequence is TGCGCCAGCAGCCAAGTCTGGGGGGCCGACAATGAGCAGTTCTTC.

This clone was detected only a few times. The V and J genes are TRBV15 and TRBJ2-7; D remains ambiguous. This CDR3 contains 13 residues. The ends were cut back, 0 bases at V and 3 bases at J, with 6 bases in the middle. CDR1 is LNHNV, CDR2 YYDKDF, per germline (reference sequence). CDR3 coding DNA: TGTGCCACCAGCAGAGATCGATTCTACGAGCAGTACTTC. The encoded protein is CATSRDRFYEQYF.

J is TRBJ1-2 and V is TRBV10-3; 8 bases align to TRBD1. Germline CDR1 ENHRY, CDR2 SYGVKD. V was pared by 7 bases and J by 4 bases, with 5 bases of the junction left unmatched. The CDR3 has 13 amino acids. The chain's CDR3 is CAIMGDRGYGYTF. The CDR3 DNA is TGTGCCATCATGGGAGACAGGGGCTATGGCTACACCTTC.

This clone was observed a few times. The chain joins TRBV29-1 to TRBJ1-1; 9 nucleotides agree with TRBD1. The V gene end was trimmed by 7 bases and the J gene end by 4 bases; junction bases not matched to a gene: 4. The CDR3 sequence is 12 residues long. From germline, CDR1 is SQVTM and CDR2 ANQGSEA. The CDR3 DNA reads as TGCAGCGCCGGACAGGGGAGCACTGAAGCTTTCTTT. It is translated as CSAGQGSTEAFF.

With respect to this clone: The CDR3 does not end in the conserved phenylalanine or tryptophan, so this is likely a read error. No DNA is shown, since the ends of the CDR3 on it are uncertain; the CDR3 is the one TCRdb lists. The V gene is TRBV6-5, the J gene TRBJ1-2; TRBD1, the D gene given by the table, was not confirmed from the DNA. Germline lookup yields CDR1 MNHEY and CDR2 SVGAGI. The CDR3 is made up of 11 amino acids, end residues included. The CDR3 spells CASSSGLDRVV.

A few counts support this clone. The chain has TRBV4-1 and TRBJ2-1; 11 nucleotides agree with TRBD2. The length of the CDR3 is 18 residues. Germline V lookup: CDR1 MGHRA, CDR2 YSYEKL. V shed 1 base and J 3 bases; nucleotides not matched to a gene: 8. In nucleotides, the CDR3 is TGCGCCAGCAGCCAAGGCCGACTAGCGGGGCACCTCTACAATGAGCAGTTCTTC. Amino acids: CASSQGRLAGHLYNEQFF.

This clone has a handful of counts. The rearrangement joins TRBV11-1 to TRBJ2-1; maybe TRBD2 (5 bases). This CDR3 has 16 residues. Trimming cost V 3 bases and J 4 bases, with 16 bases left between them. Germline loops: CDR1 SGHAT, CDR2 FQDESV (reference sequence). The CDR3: CASSFPVRRLYNEQFF. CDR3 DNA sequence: TGTGCCAGCAGCTTTCCCGTGCGGAGGCTTTACAATGAGCAGTTCTTC. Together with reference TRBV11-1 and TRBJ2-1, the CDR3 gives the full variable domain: EAEVAQSPRYKITEKSQAVAFWCDPISGHATLYWYRQILGQGPELLVQFQDESVVDDSQLPKDRFSAERLKGVDSTLKIQPAELGDSAMYLCASSFPVRRLYNEQFFGPGTRLTVL.

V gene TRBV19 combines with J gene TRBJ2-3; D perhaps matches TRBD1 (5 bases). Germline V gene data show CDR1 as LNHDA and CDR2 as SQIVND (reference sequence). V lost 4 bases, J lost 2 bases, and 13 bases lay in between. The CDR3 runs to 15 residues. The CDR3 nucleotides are TGTGCCAGTAGTAGTTTCAGGGATTTCACAGATACGCAGTATTTT. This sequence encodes CASSSFRDFTDTQYF.

The CDR3 protein is CASSVGVERQETQYF. The CDR3, as DNA: TGTGCCAGCAGCGTAGGAGTGGAGAGACAAGAGACCCAGTACTTC. This sequence joins TRBV9 and TRBJ2-5; D gene ambiguous. V was cut by 0 bases and J by 2 bases, with 11 bases left in between. CDR3 length: 15 amino acids. Looked up from germline, CDR1 is SGDLS and CDR2 is YYNGEE.

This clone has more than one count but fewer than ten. The CDR3 protein is CASRRDISYNEQFF. The CDR3 bases are TGTGCCAGCCGGAGGGATATCTCCTACAATGAGCAGTTCTTC. The gene calls are TRBV7-9 and TRBJ2-1, with a possible D match to TRBD2 (6 bases). Germline V lookup: CDR1 SEHNR, CDR2 FQNEAQ (reference sequence). The CDR3 runs to 14 residues. V was pared by 8 bases and J by 0 bases, with 11 bases between.

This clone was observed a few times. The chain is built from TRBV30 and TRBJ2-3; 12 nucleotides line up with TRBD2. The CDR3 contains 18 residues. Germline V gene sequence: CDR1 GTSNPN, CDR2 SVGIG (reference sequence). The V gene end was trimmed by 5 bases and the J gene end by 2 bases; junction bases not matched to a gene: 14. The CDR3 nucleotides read TGTGCCTGGTCTCAGTCCGGACTAGCGGGACGAATCACAGATACGCAGTATTTT. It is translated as CAWSQSGLAGRITDTQYF.

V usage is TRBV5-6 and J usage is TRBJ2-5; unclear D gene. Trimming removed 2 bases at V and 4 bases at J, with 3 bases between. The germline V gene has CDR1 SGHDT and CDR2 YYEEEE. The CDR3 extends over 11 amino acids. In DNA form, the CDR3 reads TGTGCCAGCAGCTTTATAGAGACCCAGTACTTC. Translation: CASSFIETQYF.

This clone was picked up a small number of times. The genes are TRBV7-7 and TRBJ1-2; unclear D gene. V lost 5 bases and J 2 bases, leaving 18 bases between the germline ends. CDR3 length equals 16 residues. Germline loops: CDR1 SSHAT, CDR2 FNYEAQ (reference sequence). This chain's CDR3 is CASSGIQQPSNYGYTF. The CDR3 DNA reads TGTGCCAGCAGCGGTATACAGCAACCTTCGAACTATGGCTACACCTTC.

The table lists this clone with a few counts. Written as DNA, the CDR3 is TGTGCCAGCAGCTTAGAGCCCCCGAGCGAGCAGTACTTC. Residues: CASSLEPPSEQYF. This rearrangement joins TRBV11-2 to TRBJ2-7; unclear D gene. Germline CDR1 and CDR2: SGHAT and FQNNGV. The CDR3 is 13 amino acids. Between the trimmed V and J ends, which lost 0 bases and 6 bases, there was a span of 9 bases.

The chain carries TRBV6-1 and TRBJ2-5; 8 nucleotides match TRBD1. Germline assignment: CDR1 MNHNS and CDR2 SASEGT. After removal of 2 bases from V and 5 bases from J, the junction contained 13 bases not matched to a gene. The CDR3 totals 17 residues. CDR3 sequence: CASSELRTGILGETQYF. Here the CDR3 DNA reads TGTGCCAGCAGTGAATTACGGACAGGGATCCTCGGGGAGACCCAGTACTTC.